Below, 26 T cell receptor beta chains from the same sample are listed, as sequenced in a study of blood T cell repertoires in COVID-19. Libraries were prepared by immunoSEQ multiplex PCR; TCRdb keeps only in-frame clonotypes and omits some of them. The data hold fewer than 100,000 clones, with approximately 92% observed a single time. The sequenced sample consisted of peripheral blood. The receptors stem from a woman aged 80 or older with acute or convalescent COVID-19.

The CDR3 bases are TGTGCCAGCAGCGGGTTGGGGGGAAATTCACCCCTCCACTTT. Translating gives CASSGLGGNSPLHF. The chain carries TRBV2 and TRBJ1-6, with D perhaps TRBD1 (5 bases). Trimming took 6 bases from V and 7 from J, leaving 13 bases between them. CDR1 is SNHLY, CDR2 FYNNEI, per germline. This CDR3 region has 14 residues.

J is TRBJ2-1 and V is TRBV10-3; 13 bases are a match to TRBD2. The CDR3 spans 17 residues. The V and J ends lost 11 bases and 0 bases, in that order; junction bases with no gene match: 10. Germline values: CDR1 ENHRY, CDR2 SYGVKD. CDR3 sequence reads: CASRLAGGPSSYNEQFF. DNA for the CDR3: TGTGCCTCGAGACTAGCGGGAGGACCGAGCTCCTACAATGAGCAGTTCTTC.

The chain employs TRBV15 and TRBJ1-6, with 8 bases identical to TRBD1. CDR1 is LNHNV, CDR2 YYDKDF, per germline (reference sequence). This CDR3 has 15 amino acids. The junction had 5 bases not matched to a gene; V was cut back by 3 bases and J by 7 bases. The CDR3 region is CATSRTGTGNSPLHF. CDR3 nucleotide sequence: TGTGCCACCAGCAGGACCGGGACAGGCAATTCACCCCTCCACTTT.

The rearrangement joins TRBV7-2 to TRBJ2-4; weak D call: TRBD1 (6 bases). CDR1 is SGHTA and CDR2 is FQGNSA in the germline V gene. This CDR3 contains 16 residues. The germline V and J ends were trimmed by 3 bases and 1 base, with 13 bases remaining between them. As DNA, the CDR3 is TGTGCCAGCAGCTTTACAGGGACCTTCGCCAAAAACATTCAGTACTTC. Protein sequence: CASSFTGTFAKNIQYF.

The genes are TRBV7-2 and TRBJ2-3, with TRBD2 matching over 8 bases. CDR3 size: 14 residues. The V gene end was trimmed by 6 bases and the J gene end by 6 bases; junction bases not matched to a gene: 8. CDR1 and CDR2 (germline): SGHTA, FQGNSA. As DNA, the CDR3 is TGTGCCAGCAGGAAAGCGGGGGCTGGGGATACGCAGTATTTT. Protein sequence: CASRKAGAGDTQYF.

This chain uses TRBV3-1 (or the pseudogene TRBV3-2) with TRBJ1-1; D remains unclear. This CDR3 is built from 11 residues. Germline loops: CDR1 LGHDT, CDR2 YNNKEL (reference sequence). V dropped 4 bases and J dropped 8 bases, with 8 bases sitting between them. The CDR3 DNA sequence: TGTGCCAGCAGCCCGGGTCAAGAAGCTTTCTTT. This translates into CASSPGQEAFF.

The chain recombines TRBV5-1 with TRBJ2-7; TRBD1 is a possible D gene (7 bases). Germline values: CDR1 SGHRS, CDR2 YFSETQ. The CDR3 consists of 16 residues. V gave up 0 bases and J gave up 2 bases, with 15 bases separating them. CDR3: CASSLEGGWGAYEQYF. DNA of the CDR3: TGCGCCAGCAGCTTGGAAGGGGGCTGGGGGGCCTACGAGCAGTACTTC.

This clone was observed a few times. This chain joins TRBV4-3 and TRBJ1-1; the match to TRBD1 covers 7 bases. Losses at the gene ends were 0 bases for V and 6 bases for J; bases not matched to a gene: 7. The CDR3 sequence is 15 residues long. Germline CDR1 and CDR2: LGHNA and YSLEER. Written as DNA, the CDR3 is TGCGCCAGCAGCCAAGATCCAGGGGGTCGGGCTGAAGCTTTCTTT. Translated: CASSQDPGGRAEAFF.

The chain couples TRBV6-2 or TRBV6-3 to TRBJ1-5, with 7 bases fitting TRBD1. In germline, CDR1 is MNHEY, CDR2 SVGEGT. The CDR3 extends over 15 amino acids. The J segment lost 5 bases and the V segment lost 4 bases, leaving 8 bases of the junction unmatched. The CDR3: CASSLDRSFHQPQHF. CDR3 DNA: TGTGCCAGCAGTTTGGACAGGTCCTTCCATCAGCCCCAGCATTTT.

The chain couples TRBV29-1 to TRBJ1-2, with 8 bases matching TRBD1. The trim removed 4 bases at V and 8 bases at J, leaving 3 bases unmatched. Germline loops: CDR1 SQVTM, CDR2 ANQGSEA. This CDR3 is built from 11 residues. The CDR3, as DNA: TGCAGCGTTGGGGACAGGCGAGGCTACACCTTC. It specifies CSVGDRRGYTF.

This chain uses TRBV24-1 with TRBJ2-5; 8 bases agree with TRBD1. Germline CDR1 reads KGHDR; CDR2 reads SFDVKD. Germline trimming cut 7 bases from V and 9 bases from J; bases unmatched to any gene: 9. The CDR3 length is 13 residues. CDR3 region: CATSRTGSIAQYF. The CDR3 DNA reads TGTGCCACCAGCAGGACAGGGTCCATTGCCCAGTACTTC.

The chain couples TRBV18 to TRBJ2-7; 7 nucleotides line up with TRBD1. V lost 3 bases to trimming and J lost 5 bases; unmatched junction nucleotides: 7. Germline V CDR1 and CDR2: KGHSH, LQKENI. The CDR3 runs 14 residues. CDR3 nucleotides: TGTGCCAGCTCACCTCGACAGGGTATCAACGAGCAGTACTTC. Translation: CASSPRQGINEQYF.

The CDR3 region is CASSPGLAGETDTQYF. CDR3 DNA: TGTGCCAGCAGCCCCGGGCTAGCGGGAGAAACAGATACGCAGTATTTT. The J gene is TRBJ2-3, the V gene TRBV7-3; 10 bases match TRBD2. The CDR3 is 16 amino acids. Trimming at V came to 5 bases and at J to 3 bases, leaving 8 bases not matched to a gene. Germline values: CDR1 SGHTA, CDR2 FQGTGA.

The CDR3: CASSLRQASNTEAFF. The CDR3 region has the DNA TGCGCCAGCAGCTTAAGACAGGCATCCAACACTGAAGCTTTCTTT. The chain employs TRBV5-1 and TRBJ1-1; TRBD1 is a possible D gene (6 bases). The CDR3 consists of 15 residues. The germline gives CDR1 SGHRS, CDR2 YFSETQ. Trimming took off 2 bases at V and 2 bases at J, with 13 bases between the two ends.

The chain uses TRBV5-6 and TRBJ1-2; D possibly corresponds to TRBD1 (6 bases). In germline, CDR1 is SGHDT, CDR2 YYEEEE. This CDR3 contains 16 residues. V was pared by 4 bases and J by 4 bases, with 20 bases between. CDR3 bases: TGTGCCAGCAGCGTGCTCCGGGACAAGGGTAGCTATGGCTACACCTTC. As protein: CASSVLRDKGSYGYTF.

This chain links TRBV19 with TRBJ1-5; D remains unclear. The CDR3 has 14 amino acids. V dropped 7 bases and J dropped 5 bases, with 15 bases sitting between them. Per germline, CDR1 LNHDA and CDR2 SQIVND (reference sequence). The CDR3 region is CASTEAAPDQPQHF. CDR3 in DNA: TGTGCCAGTACCGAAGCTGCGCCGGATCAGCCCCAGCATTTT.

The chain is built from TRBV27 and TRBJ2-5; D is possibly TRBD2 (5 bases). The germline V gene encodes CDR1 MNHEY and CDR2 SMNVEV (reference sequence). V was trimmed by 2 bases and J by 7 bases, leaving 14 bases between them. The CDR3 sequence is 14 residues long. This CDR3 is CASSLLGPEGTQYF. The CDR3 nucleotides read TGTGCCAGCAGTTTACTCGGGCCTGAGGGGACCCAGTACTTC.

This rearrangement joins TRBV11-2 to TRBJ2-1; TRBD2 matches 11 bases. The germline CDR1 and CDR2 sequences are SGHAT and FQNNGV. The CDR3 loop spans 15 amino acids. V lost 3 bases, J lost 6 bases, and 4 bases stayed unmatched. The CDR3 sequence is CASSFGTSGRNEQFF. In nucleotides, the CDR3 is TGTGCCAGCAGCTTCGGGACTAGCGGCCGCAATGAGCAGTTCTTC.

This sequence joins TRBV19 and TRBJ2-2, with TRBD1 identical over 7 bases. Trimming cost V 5 bases and J 1 base; bases outside gene matches: 7. Germline-derived CDR1 and CDR2 are LNHDA and SQIVND (reference sequence). The CDR3 runs 16 residues. The DNA of the CDR3 is TGTGCCAGTAGTCGACAGGGATTAAGGAACACCGGGGAGCTGTTTTTT. Encoded protein: CASSRQGLRNTGELFF.

As for this clone: Additional DNA sequences in this sample encode the identical CDR3. The rearrangement joins TRBV5-1 to TRBJ2-1; 7 bases are shared with TRBD2. The CDR3 sequence is 16 residues long. Per the germline V gene, CDR1 is SGHRS and CDR2 is YFSETQ. J gave up 1 base and V 1 base, and 5 bases lay outside the gene matches. CDR3 region: CASSLKSSGSYNEQFF. The CDR3 coding sequence is TGCGCCAGCAGCTTGAAGTCTAGCGGTTCCTACAATGAGCAGTTCTTC.

This clone was found a few times. Compared with germline, one end of the junction differs, possibly owing to a read error. The chain is built from TRBV7-7 and TRBJ2-3, with D perhaps matching TRBD1 or TRBD2 (6 bases each). The CDR3 has 15 amino acids. CDR1 is SSHAT and CDR2 is FNYEAQ in the germline V gene (reference sequence). CDR3 DNA sequence: TGTGCTAGCAGCAGGGGACTTCACAGCACAGATACGCAGTATTTT. The encoded protein is CASSRGLHSTDTQYF.

The V gene is TRBV7-2, the J gene TRBJ1-3; TRBD1 agrees at 7 bases. Germline lookup yields CDR1 SGHTA and CDR2 FQGNSA. The CDR3 runs to 16 residues. V lost 1 base and J lost 3; bases outside the gene matches: 6. CDR3 residues: CASSLDLGGGGNTIYF. The DNA for the CDR3 is TGTGCCAGCAGCTTAGATCTAGGGGGCGGTGGAAACACCATATATTTT.

V gene TRBV7-2 combines with J gene TRBJ2-6; TRBD1 agrees at 9 bases. The CDR3 covers 17 residues. The germline gives CDR1 SGHTA, CDR2 FQGNSA. V gave up 5 bases and J gave up 0 bases; unmatched junction bases: 5. The CDR3, as DNA: TGTGCCAGCAGCCCCGGGACAGGGCCCTCTGGGGCCAACGTCCTGACTTTC. Its translation is CASSPGTGPSGANVLTF.

The rearrangement uses TRBV19 and TRBJ1-4, with a possible D match to TRBD1 (6 bases). This CDR3 comprises 15 residues. Looked up from germline, CDR1 is LNHDA and CDR2 is SQIVND (reference sequence). V lost 1 base and J lost 6, with 12 bases in between. The CDR3 is CASSIVYRQDEKLFF. The CDR3 nucleotides are TGTGCCAGTAGTATAGTTTACAGACAGGATGAAAAACTGTTTTTT.

The chain couples TRBV11-1 to TRBJ2-1; D is unclear. The CDR3 totals 12 residues. V was trimmed by 6 bases and J by 4 bases, leaving 7 bases between them. Germline loops: CDR1 SGHAT, CDR2 FQDESV (reference sequence). CDR3 sequence (DNA): TGTGCCAGCAGTCCCCAATACAATGAGCAGTTCTTC. It yields the protein CASSPQYNEQFF. The whole variable domain, remainder taken from reference TRBV11-1 and TRBJ2-1, is EAEVAQSPRYKITEKSQAVAFWCDPISGHATLYWYRQILGQGPELLVQFQDESVVDDSQLPKDRFSAERLKGVDSTLKIQPAELGDSAMYLCASSPQYNEQFFGPGTRLTVL.

The rearrangement links TRBV19 to TRBJ1-5; D might be TRBD1 (5 bases). V lost 7 bases and J lost 2, with 15 bases in between. Germline V gene lookup returns CDR1 LNHDA and CDR2 SQIVND (reference sequence). The CDR3 length is 15 residues. This CDR3 is CASNGRVSGNQPQHF. CDR3 DNA sequence: TGTGCCAGTAATGGCAGGGTGTCCGGCAATCAGCCCCAGCATTTT.